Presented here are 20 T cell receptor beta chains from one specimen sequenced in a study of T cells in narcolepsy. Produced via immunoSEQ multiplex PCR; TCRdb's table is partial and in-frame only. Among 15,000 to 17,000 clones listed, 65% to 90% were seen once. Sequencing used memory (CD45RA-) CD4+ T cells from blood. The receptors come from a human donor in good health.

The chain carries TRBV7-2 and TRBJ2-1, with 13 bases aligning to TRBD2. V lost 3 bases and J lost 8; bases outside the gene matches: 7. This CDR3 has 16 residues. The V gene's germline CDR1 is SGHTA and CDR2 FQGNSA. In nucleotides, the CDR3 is TGTGCCAGCAGCTTTTGGACTAGCGGGGGCCGCGATGAGCAGTTCTTC. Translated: CASSFWTSGGRDEQFF.

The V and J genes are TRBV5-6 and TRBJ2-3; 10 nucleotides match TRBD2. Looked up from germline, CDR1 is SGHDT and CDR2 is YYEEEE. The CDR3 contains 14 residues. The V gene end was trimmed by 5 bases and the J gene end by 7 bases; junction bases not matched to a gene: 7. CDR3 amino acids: CASRPGTSVNTQYF. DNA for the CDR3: TGTGCCAGCAGACCCGGGACTAGCGTGAATACGCAGTATTTT.

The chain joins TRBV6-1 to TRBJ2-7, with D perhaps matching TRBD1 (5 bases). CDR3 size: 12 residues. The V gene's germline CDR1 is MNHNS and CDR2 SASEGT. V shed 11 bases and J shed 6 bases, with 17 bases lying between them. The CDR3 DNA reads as TGTGCCTCTACAGGTTCGCGAAGCGAGCAGTACTTC. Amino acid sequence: CASTGSRSEQYF.

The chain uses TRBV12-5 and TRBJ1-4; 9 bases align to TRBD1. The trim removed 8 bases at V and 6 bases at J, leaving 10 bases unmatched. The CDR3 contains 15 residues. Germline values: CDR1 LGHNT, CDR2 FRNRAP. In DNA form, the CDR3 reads TGTGCTAGTCAGACAGGGGGTCGAGGAGATGAAAAACTGTTTTTT. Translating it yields CASQTGGRGDEKLFF. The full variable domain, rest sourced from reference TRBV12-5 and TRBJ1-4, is DARVTQTPRHKVTEMGQEVTMRCQPILGHNTVFWYRQTMMQGLELLAYFRNRAPLDDSGMPKDRFSAEMPDATLATLKIQPSEPRDSAVYFCASQTGGRGDEKLFFGSGTQLSVL.

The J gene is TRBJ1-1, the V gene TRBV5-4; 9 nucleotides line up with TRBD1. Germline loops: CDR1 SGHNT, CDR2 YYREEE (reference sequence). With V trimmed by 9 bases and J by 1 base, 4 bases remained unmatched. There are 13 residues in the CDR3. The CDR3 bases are TGTGCCACAGGGGACAGGGCGAACACTGAAGCTTTCTTT. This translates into CATGDRANTEAFF.

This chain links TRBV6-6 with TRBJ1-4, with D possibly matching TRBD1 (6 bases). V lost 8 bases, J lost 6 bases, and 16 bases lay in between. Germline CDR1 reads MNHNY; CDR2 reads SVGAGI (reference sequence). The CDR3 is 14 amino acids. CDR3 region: CASWGGRGHEKLFF. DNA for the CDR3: TGTGCCAGCTGGGGAGGCAGGGGCCATGAAAAACTGTTTTTT.

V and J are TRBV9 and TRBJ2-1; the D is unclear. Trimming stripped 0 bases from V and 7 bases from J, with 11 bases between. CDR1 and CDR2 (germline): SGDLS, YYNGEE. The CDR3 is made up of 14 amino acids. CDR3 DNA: TGTGCCAGCAGCGTAGCCACCACCGGGAATGAGCAGTTCTTC. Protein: CASSVATTGNEQFF.

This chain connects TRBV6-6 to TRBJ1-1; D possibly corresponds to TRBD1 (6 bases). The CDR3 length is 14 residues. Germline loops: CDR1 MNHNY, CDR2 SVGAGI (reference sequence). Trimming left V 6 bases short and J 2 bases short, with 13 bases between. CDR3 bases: TGTGCCAGCAGGAAGACAGGAGCTAACACTGAAGCTTTCTTT. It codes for CASRKTGANTEAFF.

CDR3 nucleotides: TGTGCCAGCAGTGGAACAGCAAACCCCTCCTACAATGAGCAGTTCTTC. The encoded protein is CASSGTANPSYNEQFF. V and J are TRBV2 and TRBJ2-1; D not certain. The CDR3 consists of 16 residues. V gave up 4 bases and J gave up 0 bases, with 13 bases separating them. The germline gives CDR1 SNHLY, CDR2 FYNNEI.

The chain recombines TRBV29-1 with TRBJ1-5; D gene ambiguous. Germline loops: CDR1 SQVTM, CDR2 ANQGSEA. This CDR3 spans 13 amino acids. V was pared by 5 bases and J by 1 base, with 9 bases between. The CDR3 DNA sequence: TGCAGCGTTAACTTCGGCAGCAATCAGCCCCAGCATTTT. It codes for CSVNFGSNQPQHF.

The CDR3 DNA reads as TGTGCCAGTAGTATAACGGCAGGGAAACACTATGGCTACACCTTC. This codes for CASSITAGKHYGYTF. The chain carries TRBV19 and TRBJ1-2, with D possibly matching TRBD1 (5 bases). V lost 2 bases and J 3 bases, leaving 13 bases between the germline ends. This CDR3 is 15 amino acids long. Germline V gene data show CDR1 as LNHDA and CDR2 as SQIVND (reference sequence).

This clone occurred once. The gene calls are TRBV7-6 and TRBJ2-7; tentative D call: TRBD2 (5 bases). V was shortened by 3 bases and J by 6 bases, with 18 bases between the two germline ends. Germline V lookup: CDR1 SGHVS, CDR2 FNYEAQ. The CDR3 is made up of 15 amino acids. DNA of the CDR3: TGTGCCAGCAGCTTGTGGGGTGGGGAGAAGAGCGAGCAGTACTTC. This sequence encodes CASSLWGGEKSEQYF.

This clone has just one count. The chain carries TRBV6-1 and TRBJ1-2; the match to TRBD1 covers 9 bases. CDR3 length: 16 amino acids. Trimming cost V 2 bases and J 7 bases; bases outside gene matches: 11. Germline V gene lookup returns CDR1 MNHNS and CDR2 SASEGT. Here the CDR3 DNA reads TGTGCCAGCAGTGAAATCCGGACAGGGGCGCATTTTGGCTACACCTTC. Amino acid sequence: CASSEIRTGAHFGYTF.

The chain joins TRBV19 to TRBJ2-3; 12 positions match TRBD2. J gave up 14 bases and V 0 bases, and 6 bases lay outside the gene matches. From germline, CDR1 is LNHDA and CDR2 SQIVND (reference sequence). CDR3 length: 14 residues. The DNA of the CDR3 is TGTGCCAGTAGTATAGAAGCTAGCGGGGGGGCTCTGTATTTT. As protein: CASSIEASGGALYF.

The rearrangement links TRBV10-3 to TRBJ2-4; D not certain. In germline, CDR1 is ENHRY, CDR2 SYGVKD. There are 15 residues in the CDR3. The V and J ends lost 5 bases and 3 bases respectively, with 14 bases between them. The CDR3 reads CAISPERLGKNIQYF. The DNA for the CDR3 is TGTGCCATCAGTCCGGAGCGCCTAGGCAAAAACATTCAGTACTTC.

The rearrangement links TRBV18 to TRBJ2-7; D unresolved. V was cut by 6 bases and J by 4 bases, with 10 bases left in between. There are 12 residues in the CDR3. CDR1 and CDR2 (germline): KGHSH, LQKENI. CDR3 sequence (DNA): TGTGCCAGCTCCCTCCTGGGGTACGAGCAGTACTTC. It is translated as CASSLLGYEQYF.

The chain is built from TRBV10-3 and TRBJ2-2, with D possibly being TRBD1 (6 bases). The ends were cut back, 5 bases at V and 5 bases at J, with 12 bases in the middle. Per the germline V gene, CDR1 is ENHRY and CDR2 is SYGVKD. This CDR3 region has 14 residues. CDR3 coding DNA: TGTGCCATCAGTCGAAACAGGGATACCGGGGAGCTGTTTTTT. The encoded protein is CAISRNRDTGELFF.

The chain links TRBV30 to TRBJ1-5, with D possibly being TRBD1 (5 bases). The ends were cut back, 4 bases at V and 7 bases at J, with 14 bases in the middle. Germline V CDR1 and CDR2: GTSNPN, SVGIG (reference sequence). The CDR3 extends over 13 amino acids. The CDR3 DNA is TGTGCCTGGACAGGCGGGGGGGAACAGCCCCAGCATTTT. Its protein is CAWTGGGEQPQHF.

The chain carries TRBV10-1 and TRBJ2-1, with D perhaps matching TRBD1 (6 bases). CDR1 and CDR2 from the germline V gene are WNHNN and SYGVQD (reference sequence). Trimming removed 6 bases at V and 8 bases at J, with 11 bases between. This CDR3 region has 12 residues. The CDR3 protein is CASSPQGDEQFF. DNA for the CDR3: TGCGCCAGCAGCCCACAGGGCGATGAGCAGTTCTTC.

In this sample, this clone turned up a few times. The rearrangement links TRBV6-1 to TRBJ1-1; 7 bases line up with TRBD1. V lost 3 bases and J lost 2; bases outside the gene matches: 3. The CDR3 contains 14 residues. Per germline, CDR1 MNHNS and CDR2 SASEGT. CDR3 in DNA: TGTGCCAGCAGTGACAGACAGGGAAACACTGAAGCTTTCTTT. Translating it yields CASSDRQGNTEAFF.